Shown below are 12 T cell receptor beta chains from a single sample sequenced in a study of blood T cell repertoires in COVID-19. Assay: immunoSEQ multiplex PCR; the TCRdb copy retains only in-frame clones and omits some. This sample has about 95,000 clones, with around 90% found just once. Sequenced: peripheral blood. These receptors were collected from a man aged 60 to 75 with COVID-19, enrolled during active disease.

The rearrangement links TRBV5-1 to TRBJ2-7; maybe TRBD1 (5 bases). Trimming removed 2 bases from V and 3 bases from J, with 12 bases in between. The CDR3 runs to 14 residues. CDR1 is SGHRS, CDR2 YFSETQ, per germline. Here the CDR3 DNA reads TGCGCCAGCAGCTTCCAGGGATCAATCTACGAGCAGTACTTC. Encoded protein: CASSFQGSIYEQYF. The whole variable domain, filled in from reference TRBV5-1 and TRBJ2-7, reads KAGVTQTPRYLIKTRGQQVTLSCSPISGHRSVSWYQQTPGQGLQFLFEYFSETQRNKGNFPGRFSGRQFSNSRSEMNVSTLELGDSALYLCASSFQGSIYEQYFGPGTRLTVT.

The CDR3 DNA follows: TGTGCCAGCAAACTGGGGACAGGGGACTATGGCTACACCTTC. Protein: CASKLGTGDYGYTF. The genes are TRBV6-5 and TRBJ1-2; 10 bases map to TRBD1. The CDR3 is made up of 14 amino acids. Germline V gene sequence: CDR1 MNHEY, CDR2 SVGAGI. The V and J ends lost 7 bases and 3 bases, in that order; junction bases with no gene match: 5.

The chain couples TRBV7-9 to TRBJ1-1; D remains unclear. CDR1 SEHNR and CDR2 FQNEAQ come from the germline V gene (reference sequence). There are 13 residues in the CDR3. Trimming removed 8 bases at V and 5 bases at J, with 15 bases between. This CDR3 is CASEVTAGTEAFF. The CDR3 DNA is TGTGCCAGCGAAGTGACTGCGGGGACTGAAGCTTTCTTT.

This chain uses TRBV30 with TRBJ2-1; unclear D gene. V dropped 2 bases and J dropped 7 bases, with 6 bases sitting between them. The germline gives CDR1 GTSNPN, CDR2 SVGIG (reference sequence). The CDR3 spans 11 residues. CDR3 sequence (DNA): TGTGCCTGGAGTCTGAGTAATGAGCAGTTCTTC. Its protein product is CAWSLSNEQFF.

This sequence joins TRBV27 and TRBJ2-3; 12 nucleotides line up with TRBD2. The CDR3 extends over 15 amino acids. Germline-derived CDR1 and CDR2 are MNHEY and SMNVEV (reference sequence). V lost 6 bases to trimming and J lost 4 bases; unmatched junction nucleotides: 5. The CDR3 region is CASRLAGGAPDTQYF. CDR3 sequence (DNA): TGTGCCAGCAGGCTAGCGGGAGGGGCTCCAGATACGCAGTATTTT.

V gene TRBV30 combines with J gene TRBJ1-3; the match to TRBD1 covers 9 bases. The CDR3 is 14 residues long. CDR1 GTSNPN and CDR2 SVGIG come from the germline V gene (reference sequence). The junction had 5 bases not matched to a gene; V was cut back by 1 base and J by 7 bases. The CDR3 spells CAWSGTGVSNTIYF. The CDR3 DNA is TGTGCCTGGAGTGGGACAGGGGTTAGCAACACCATATATTTT.

V usage is TRBV12-5 and J usage is TRBJ1-6, with 7 bases identical to TRBD1. The V gene's germline CDR1 is LGHNT and CDR2 FRNRAP. J was trimmed by 3 bases and V by 4 bases; bases with no gene match: 9. This CDR3 comprises 17 residues. CDR3 loop: CASGSDTGDGYNSPLHF. In nucleotides, the CDR3 is TGTGCTAGTGGTTCAGATACAGGGGACGGCTATAATTCACCCCTCCACTTT.

V and J are TRBV7-9 and TRBJ2-5; a possible D gene is TRBD1 (6 bases). The germline V gene encodes CDR1 SEHNR and CDR2 FQNEAQ (reference sequence). The CDR3 totals 14 residues. V was pared by 4 bases and J by 5 bases, with 14 bases between. The CDR3: CASSSGWGPETQYF. The CDR3 nucleotides read TGTGCCAGCAGCTCGGGGTGGGGGCCGGAGACCCAGTACTTC.

DNA of the CDR3: TGTGCCAGCAGTCCTACTAGGTCCTACAATGAGCAGTTCTTC. This codes for CASSPTRSYNEQFF. This chain connects TRBV7-8 to TRBJ2-1; a weak D match, TRBD2 (5 bases). V dropped 6 bases and J dropped 1 base, with 10 bases sitting between them. Germline lookup yields CDR1 SGHVS and CDR2 FQNEAQ. This CDR3 spans 14 amino acids.

The chain joins TRBV15 to TRBJ2-1; D gene ambiguous. The CDR3 consists of 15 residues. V was trimmed by 0 bases and J by 0 bases, leaving 6 bases between them. The germline V gene has CDR1 LNHNV and CDR2 YYDKDF (reference sequence). In nucleotides, the CDR3 is TGTGCCACCAGCAGAGACATCAGCTCCTACAATGAGCAGTTCTTC. Protein sequence: CATSRDISSYNEQFF.

V usage is TRBV11-2 and J usage is TRBJ2-5; 10 bases fit TRBD1. The CDR3 loop spans 14 amino acids. The germline gives CDR1 SGHAT, CDR2 FQNNGV. The junction had 0 bases not matched to a gene; V was cut back by 3 bases and J by 2 bases. This CDR3 reads CASSLDRGQETQYF. The CDR3 DNA is TGTGCCAGCAGCTTGGACAGGGGGCAAGAGACCCAGTACTTC.

The sample holds a few counts of this clone. This chain connects TRBV7-2 to TRBJ1-3; D perhaps matches TRBD1 (6 bases). The CDR3 has 13 amino acids. Germline lookup yields CDR1 SGHTA and CDR2 FQGNSA. V was clipped by 1 base and J by 7 bases, with 8 bases between them. The CDR3 DNA follows: TGTGCCAGCAGCTTAGAGGGGGACAACACCATATATTTT. Amino acid sequence: CASSLEGDNTIYF.